The 21 T cell receptor beta chains below were found in one sample sequenced in a study of cytomegalovirus exposure and HLA in healthy donors. It was with 60 Vbeta and 13 Jbeta primers that the PCR ran. TCRdb keeps only in-frame clones here, not all; method: immunoSEQ multiplex PCR. The data show over 150,000 clones, 84% seen once. The sequencing sample was made of PBMCs. All receptors come from a man aged 18 to 30 in good health and CMV-seronegative.

This clone has only one observation. V usage is TRBV9 and J usage is TRBJ2-2, with 15 bases lining up with TRBD2. Germline V lookup: CDR1 SGDLS, CDR2 YYNGEE. V shed 3 bases and J 5 bases; nucleotides not matched to a gene: 2. The CDR3 loop spans 16 amino acids. The CDR3 reads CASSGTSGRATGELFF. The CDR3 nucleotides read TGTGCCAGCAGCGGGACTAGCGGGAGGGCTACCGGGGAGCTGTTTTTT.

This chain links TRBV7-8 with TRBJ2-1, with a tentative D call TRBD1 (6 bases). The germline CDR1 and CDR2 sequences are SGHVS and FQNEAQ. The V end lost 5 bases, the J end lost 3 bases, and 14 bases lay between the germline ends. The CDR3 totals 15 residues. The CDR3 here is CASSLSRDIYNEQFF. DNA of the CDR3: TGTGCCAGCAGCCTATCAAGGGACATCTACAATGAGCAGTTCTTC.

In its sample, this clone was seen a few times. CDR3 region: CASSRGRNSGNTIYF. The CDR3 DNA reads as TGTGCCAGCAGTCGAGGGCGCAACTCTGGAAACACCATATATTTT. The V call is TRBV6-5, the J call TRBJ1-3, with unresolved D. CDR1 MNHEY and CDR2 SVGAGI come from the germline V gene. The CDR3 extends over 15 amino acids. Trimming left V 5 bases short and J 0 bases short, with 11 bases between.

The CDR3 region has the DNA TGTGCCAGCAGCTTATTCCCTTCGAATGAGCAGTTCTTC. It translates to CASSLFPSNEQFF. The chain uses TRBV7-3 and TRBJ2-1; D gene unclear. The CDR3 runs to 13 residues. V lost 2 bases and J 7 bases, leaving 9 bases between the germline ends. From germline, CDR1 is SGHTA and CDR2 FQGTGA.

The chain links TRBV14 to TRBJ2-2; D possibly corresponds to TRBD2 (6 bases). Germline CDR1 is SGHDN and CDR2 is FVKESK. V gave up 4 bases and J gave up 6 bases, with 9 bases separating them. This CDR3 is built from 13 residues. CDR3 sequence (DNA): TGTGCCAGCAGCCTTTGGGGGGCCGGGGAGCTGTTTTTT. This encodes CASSLWGAGELFF. The full variable domain, in which reference TRBV14 and TRBJ2-2 provide the parts outside the CDR3, is EAGVTQFPSHSVIEKGQTVTLRCDPISGHDNLYWYRRVMGKEIKFLLHFVKESKQDESGMPNNRFLAERTGGTYSTLKVQPAELEDSGVYFCASSLWGAGELFFGEGSRLTVL.

V and J are TRBV7-2 and TRBJ1-2; possibly TRBD1 for D (5 bases). The V gene lost 3 bases and the J gene lost 4 bases, with 18 bases spanning the gap. CDR3 size: 16 residues. Germline V lookup: CDR1 SGHTA, CDR2 FQGNSA. CDR3 nucleotides: TGTGCCAGCAGCTTTAGAAACCCAGGGATCTCCTATGGCTACACCTTC. Its protein is CASSFRNPGISYGYTF. Full variable domain (missing parts from reference TRBV7-2 and TRBJ1-2): GAGVSQSPSNKVTEKGKDVELRCDPISGHTALYWYRQSLGQGLEFLIYFQGNSAPDKSGLPSDRFSAERTGGSVSTLTIQRTQQEDSAVYLCASSFRNPGISYGYTFGSGTRLTVV.

There are a few counts of this clone. This chain uses TRBV2 with TRBJ2-1; D is ambiguous. Per germline, CDR1 SNHLY and CDR2 FYNNEI. The CDR3 extends over 14 amino acids. V was cut by 3 bases and J by 3 bases, with 9 bases left in between. CDR3 protein: CASSDLSYYNEQFF. CDR3 nucleotide sequence: TGTGCCAGCAGTGATCTATCATACTACAATGAGCAGTTCTTC. Full variable domain (outside the CDR3, taken from reference TRBV2 and TRBJ2-1): EPEVTQTPSHQVTQMGQEVILRCVPISNHLYFYWYRQILGQKVEFLVSFYNNEISEKSEIFDDQFSVERPDGSNFTLKIRSTKLEDSAMYFCASSDLSYYNEQFFGPGTRLTVL.

This clone was seen only once. The V call is TRBV9, the J call TRBJ2-6; D might be TRBD1 (5 bases). Trimming stripped 2 bases from V and 0 bases from J, with 9 bases between. This CDR3 has 16 amino acids. Germline CDR1 SGDLS, CDR2 YYNGEE. Here the CDR3 reads CASSVDRTSGANVLTF. In nucleotides, the CDR3 is TGTGCCAGCAGCGTTGACAGAACCTCTGGGGCCAACGTCCTGACTTTC.

J is TRBJ1-2 and V is TRBV6-5; weak D call: TRBD1 (5 bases). V was pared by 7 bases and J by 3 bases, with 18 bases between. CDR1 and CDR2 (germline): MNHEY, SVGAGI. CDR3 length: 15 residues. The CDR3 sequence is CASTGTNQIHYGYTF. In DNA, the CDR3 is TGTGCCAGCACGGGGACTAACCAGATCCACTATGGCTACACCTTC.

This chain joins TRBV27 and TRBJ1-1, with 8 bases fitting TRBD1. Germline CDR1 is MNHEY and CDR2 is SMNVEV (reference sequence). The V segment lost 8 bases and the J segment 1 base; nucleotides outside the gene matches: 9. CDR3 size: 15 residues. The chain's CDR3 is CASRVRGLGNTEAFF. CDR3 in DNA: TGTGCCAGCCGGGTCAGGGGGCTGGGGAACACTGAAGCTTTCTTT.

The chain employs TRBV19 and TRBJ1-5, with 9 bases that match TRBD1. The germline V gene has CDR1 LNHDA and CDR2 SQIVND (reference sequence). The CDR3 totals 16 residues. The junction had 7 bases not matched to a gene; V was cut back by 5 bases and J by 2 bases. CDR3 sequence: CASSAQGARRNQPQHF. CDR3 nucleotides: TGTGCCAGTAGTGCACAGGGGGCTCGGCGCAATCAGCCCCAGCATTTT.

The V gene is TRBV18, the J gene TRBJ1-4, with D maybe TRBD1 (6 bases). The CDR3 has 16 residues. The germline V and J ends were trimmed by 1 base and 8 bases, with 17 bases remaining between them. Germline CDR1 and CDR2: KGHSH and LQKENI. The CDR3 region is CASSPLSGPQGEKLFF. The CDR3 DNA reads as TGTGCCAGCTCACCACTCTCGGGGCCTCAGGGGGAAAAACTGTTTTTT. The full variable domain, completed using reference TRBV18 and TRBJ1-4, is NAGVMQNPRHLVRRRGQEARLRCSPMKGHSHVYWYRQLPEEGLKFMVYLQKENIIDESGMPKERFSAEFPKEGPSILRIQQVVRGDSAAYFCASSPLSGPQGEKLFFGSGTQLSVL.

The CDR3 spells CASSYSGAGETQYF. DNA of the CDR3: TGTGCCAGCAGTTACTCGGGGGCCGGGGAGACCCAGTACTTC. The rearrangement joins TRBV6-5 to TRBJ2-5; maybe TRBD1 (6 bases). This CDR3 spans 14 amino acids. Trimming took 0 bases from V and 5 from J, leaving 10 bases between them. Germline loops: CDR1 MNHEY, CDR2 SVGAGI.

The J gene is TRBJ1-4, the V gene TRBV28, with a possible D match to TRBD1 (6 bases). This CDR3 contains 17 residues. CDR1 MDHEN and CDR2 SYDVKM come from the germline V gene. Between the trimmed V and J ends, which lost 4 bases and 3 bases, there was a span of 18 bases. This CDR3 reads CASSWGPLGAANEKLFF. The CDR3 region has the DNA TGTGCCAGCAGTTGGGGGCCTCTCGGGGCTGCTAATGAAAAACTGTTTTTT. The whole variable domain, filled in from reference TRBV28 and TRBJ1-4, reads DVKVTQSSRYLVKRTGEKVFLECVQDMDHENMFWYRQDPGLGLRLIYFSYDVKMKEKGDIPEGYSVSREKKERFSLILESASTNQTSMYLCASSWGPLGAANEKLFFGSGTQLSVL.

The chain carries TRBV14 and TRBJ2-2; D unresolved. Trimming left V 1 base short and J 5 bases short, with 11 bases between. Germline-derived CDR1 and CDR2 are SGHDN and FVKESK. This CDR3 is 15 amino acids long. The CDR3 coding sequence is TGTGCCAGCAGCCAAGGCGAACTCTCTACCGGGGAGCTGTTTTTT. Amino acid sequence: CASSQGELSTGELFF.

The chain uses TRBV2 and TRBJ2-1, with TRBD2 identical over 11 bases. V shed 6 bases, J shed 4 bases, and the junction held 5 bases outside the gene matches. Germline V gene data show CDR1 as SNHLY and CDR2 as FYNNEI. The CDR3 sequence is 15 residues long. CDR3 sequence (DNA): TGTGCCAGCAGACAGACTAGCGGGGATTACAATGAGCAGTTCTTC. Translated, it gives CASRQTSGDYNEQFF.

The chain employs TRBV4-2 and TRBJ2-6; 8 bases match TRBD2. This CDR3 region has 16 residues. V dropped 7 bases and J dropped 2; count of bases not matched to a gene: 7. CDR1 and CDR2 (germline): LGHNA, YNFKEQ. CDR3 amino acids: CASTPTGGAGANVLTF. CDR3 sequence (DNA): TGTGCCAGCACCCCAACCGGGGGGGCTGGGGCCAACGTCCTGACTTTC.

CDR3 amino acids: CASRTTGSADSPLHF. DNA for the CDR3: TGTGCCAGCAGGACAACAGGGAGCGCTGATTCACCCCTCCACTTT. This chain links TRBV5-4 with TRBJ1-6; possibly TRBD1 for D (6 bases). This CDR3 contains 15 residues. The germline CDR1 and CDR2 sequences are SGHNT and YYREEE (reference sequence). V was cut by 5 bases and J by 8 bases, with 17 bases left in between.

The chain has TRBV7-6 and TRBJ2-7; the D gene is possibly TRBD1 (5 bases). The CDR3 consists of 13 residues. CDR1 is SGHVS and CDR2 is FNYEAQ in the germline V gene. The V end was cut by 4 bases, the J end by 1 base, with 8 bases between. DNA of the CDR3: TGTGCCAGCAGCTCAGGGTCTTCCTACGAGCAGTACTTC. Its translation is CASSSGSSYEQYF.

The chain joins TRBV5-1 to TRBJ2-1; 9 bases fit TRBD1. This CDR3 has 15 amino acids. CDR1 SGHRS and CDR2 YFSETQ come from the germline V gene. J was trimmed by 5 bases and V by 4 bases; bases with no gene match: 7. CDR3 DNA sequence: TGCGCCAGCAGCACCATCCGGGACAGGGACAATGAGCAGTTCTTC. This gives the protein CASSTIRDRDNEQFF.

J is TRBJ1-4 and V is TRBV27; 8 nucleotides line up with TRBD1. Germline CDR1 is MNHEY and CDR2 is SMNVEV (reference sequence). V gave up 5 bases and J gave up 7 bases; unmatched junction bases: 9. There are 15 residues in the CDR3. CDR3 region: CASSPRTGRVEKLFF. The CDR3 DNA sequence: TGTGCCAGCAGTCCTCGGACAGGGCGTGTTGAAAAACTGTTTTTT.